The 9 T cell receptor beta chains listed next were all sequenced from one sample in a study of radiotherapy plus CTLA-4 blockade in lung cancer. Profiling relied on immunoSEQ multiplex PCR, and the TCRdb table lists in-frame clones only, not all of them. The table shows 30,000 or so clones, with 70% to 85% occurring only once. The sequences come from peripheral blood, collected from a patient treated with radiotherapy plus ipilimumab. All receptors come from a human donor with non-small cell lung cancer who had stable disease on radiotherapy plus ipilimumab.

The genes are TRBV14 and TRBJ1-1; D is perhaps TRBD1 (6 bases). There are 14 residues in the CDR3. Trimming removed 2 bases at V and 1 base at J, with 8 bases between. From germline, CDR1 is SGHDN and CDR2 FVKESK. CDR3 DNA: TGTGCCAGCAGCCAATTCAGGGGGAACACTGAAGCTTTCTTT. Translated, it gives CASSQFRGNTEAFF. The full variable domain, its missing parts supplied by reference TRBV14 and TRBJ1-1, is EAGVTQFPSHSVIEKGQTVTLRCDPISGHDNLYWYRRVMGKEIKFLLHFVKESKQDESGMPNNRFLAERTGGTYSTLKVQPAELEDSGVYFCASSQFRGNTEAFFGQGTRLTVV.

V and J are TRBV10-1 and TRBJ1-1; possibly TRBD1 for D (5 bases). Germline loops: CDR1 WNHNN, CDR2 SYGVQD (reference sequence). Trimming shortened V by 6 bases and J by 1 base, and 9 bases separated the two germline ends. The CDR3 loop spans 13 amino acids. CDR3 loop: CASSATGNTEAFF. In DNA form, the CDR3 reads TGCGCCAGCAGCGCAACAGGGAACACTGAAGCTTTCTTT.

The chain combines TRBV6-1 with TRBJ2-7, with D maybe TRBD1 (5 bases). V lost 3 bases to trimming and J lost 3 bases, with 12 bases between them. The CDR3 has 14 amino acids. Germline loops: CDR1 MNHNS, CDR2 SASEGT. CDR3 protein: CASSDLGAFYEQYV. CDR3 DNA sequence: TGTGCCAGCAGTGACCTTGGGGCCTTCTACGAGCAGTACGTC.

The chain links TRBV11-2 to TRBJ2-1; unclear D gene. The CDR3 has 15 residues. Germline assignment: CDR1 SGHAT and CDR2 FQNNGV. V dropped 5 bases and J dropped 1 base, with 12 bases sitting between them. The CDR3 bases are TGTGCCAGCAGCCCTAGGACCGATTCCTACAATGAGCAGTTCTTC. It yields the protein CASSPRTDSYNEQFF.

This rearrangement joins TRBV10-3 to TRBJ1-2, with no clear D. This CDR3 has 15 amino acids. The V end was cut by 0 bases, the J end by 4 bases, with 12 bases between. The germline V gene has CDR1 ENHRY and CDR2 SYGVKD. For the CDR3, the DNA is TGTGCCATCAGTGAGTCTTCCGGACTGCTCTATGGCTACACCTTC. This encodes CAISESSGLLYGYTF.

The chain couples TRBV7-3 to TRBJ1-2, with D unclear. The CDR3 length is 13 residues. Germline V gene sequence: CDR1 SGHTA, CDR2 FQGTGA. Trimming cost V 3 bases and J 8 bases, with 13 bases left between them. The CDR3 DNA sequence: TGTGCCAGCAGCTTGTCATTCCATGGCGGCTACACCTTC. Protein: CASSLSFHGGYTF.

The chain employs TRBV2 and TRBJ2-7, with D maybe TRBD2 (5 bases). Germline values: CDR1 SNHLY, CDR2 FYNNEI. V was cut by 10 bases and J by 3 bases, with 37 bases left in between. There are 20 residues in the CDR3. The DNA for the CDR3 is TGTGCCACCCTCGCCCAGGCGGAGGAAAGGAACACAAGAAACTTCTACGAGCAGTACTTC. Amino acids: CATLAQAEERNTRNFYEQYF.

CDR3 sequence (DNA): TGTGCCAGCAGGTTGGCAGGGTGGGGCACTGAAGCTTTCTTT. As protein: CASRLAGWGTEAFF. The chain recombines TRBV25-1 with TRBJ1-1; D might be TRBD1 (5 bases). Germline V gives CDR1 MGHDK, CDR2 SYGVNS. Trimming cost V 6 bases and J 4 bases, with 15 bases left between them. There are 14 residues in the CDR3. Full variable domain (outside the CDR3, taken from reference TRBV25-1 and TRBJ1-1): EADIYQTPRYLVIGTGKKITLECSQTMGHDKMYWYQQDPGMELHLIHYSYGVNSTEKGDLSSESTVSRIRTEHFPLTLESARPSHTSQYLCASRLAGWGTEAFFGQGTRLTVV.

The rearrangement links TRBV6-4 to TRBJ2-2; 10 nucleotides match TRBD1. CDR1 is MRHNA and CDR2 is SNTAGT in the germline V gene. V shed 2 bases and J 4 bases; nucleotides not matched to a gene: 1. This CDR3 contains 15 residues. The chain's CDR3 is CASSDGTGVTGELFF. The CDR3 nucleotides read TGTGCCAGCAGTGACGGGACAGGGGTCACCGGGGAGCTGTTTTTT.